This passage covers 5 T cell receptor beta chains from one sample sequenced in a study of regulatory T cells in long-lasting Graves disease (dated by TCRdb to about 2021). The time point label corresponds to: newly diagnosed GD, antithyroid drugs for less than 3 months. For both TCR sequencing and RNA sequencing, RNA was extracted from PBMCs in TRIzol. Libraries came from multiplex PCR. The sequencer listed for this sample is Illumina HiSeq 4000. iRepertoire HTBI primers and Arm-PCR amplification of CDR3 regions were used to construct TCR beta libraries. The public reads were run again by TCRdb, first through fastp at Q25 and then through MiXCR, and only productive beta chains were kept. Identical CDR3 protein sequences are pooled into one entry, listed with their most common genes and DNA. The sample has approximately 440,000 distinct CDR3 sequences on record, 15% to 20% of them singletons. The ten largest clones take up more than 10% of the sample.

The same sample was also studied in work on T cells in Graves' hyperthyroidism and ophthalmopathy.

Sequencing was performed on peripheral blood mononuclear cells (PBMCs), taken at new diagnosis, from a patient treated with antithyroid drugs. These receptors all stem from a man aged 40-49 years with Graves disease. Donor details come from another sample of the same person, matched by shared clones.

This clonotype turned up a few times. This chain uses TRBV27 with TRBJ2-5, with D maybe TRBD2 (5 bases). CDR3 length equals 14 residues. The germline gives CDR1 MNHEY, CDR2 SMNVEV (reference sequence). Trimming shortened V by 6 bases and J by 4 bases, and 15 bases separated the two germline ends. Here the CDR3 reads CASSFEPGRETQYF. CDR3 in DNA: TGTGCCAGCAGCTTCGAACCGGGAAGAGAGACCCAGTACTTC.

This clonotype has at least ten counts. The chain joins TRBV7-3 to TRBJ2-1; D may be TRBD2 (6 bases). The CDR3 length is 13 residues. Deletions cut 1 base from V and 8 bases from J, with 9 bases between. Germline V gene lookup returns CDR1 SGHTA and CDR2 FQGTGA. CDR3 bases: TGTGCCAGCAGCTTAATGCGGGATGATGAGCAGTTCTTC. Protein sequence: CASSLMRDDEQFF.

On this clonotype: A much larger clone differs from this one at a single base, so this may be a read error. The V call is TRBV9, the J call TRBJ2-1; the D call may be TRBD1 or TRBD2 (5 bases each). The CDR3 is 15 residues long. Trimming shortened V by 0 bases and J by 6 bases, and 13 bases separated the two germline ends. Germline CDR1 and CDR2: SGDLS and YYNGEE. CDR3 nucleotides: TGTGCCAGCAGCGTAGGAGGGGCAGCAGGCAATGAGCAGTTCTTC. Protein sequence: CASSVGGAAGNEQFF.

CDR3 sequence reads: CASSSPDRETQYF. CDR3 nucleotide sequence: TGTGCCAGCAGTTCCCCGGACCGGGAGACCCAGTACTTC. V is TRBV28 and J is TRBJ2-5, with D unclear. Germline assignment: CDR1 MDHEN and CDR2 SYDVKM. The germline V and J ends were trimmed by 4 bases and 5 bases, with 11 bases remaining between them. CDR3 length: 13 amino acids.

This rearrangement joins TRBV29-1 to TRBJ2-3, with 15 bases aligning to TRBD2. Germline CDR1 reads SQVTM; CDR2 reads ANQGSEA. V lost 6 bases and J lost 5; bases outside the gene matches: 3. The CDR3 consists of 14 residues. CDR3 DNA: TGCAGCGTCGGGACTAGCGGGAGGAAAGATACGCAGTATTTT. Protein product: CSVGTSGRKDTQYF.